The 17 T cell receptor beta chains below come from one sample, sequenced in a study of cytomegalovirus exposure and HLA in healthy donors. This PCR relied on a set of 60 Vbeta primers and 13 Jbeta primers. Sequenced by immunoSEQ multiplex PCR; TCRdb stores in-frame clones only, minus some. The top ten clones hold 9% to 10% of a sample with some 170,000 clones, 70% to 80% of them seen once. Sample: PBMCs. These receptors were collected from a man aged 18 to 30 in good health and CMV-seropositive.

This rearrangement joins TRBV7-9 to TRBJ2-1, with D possibly matching TRBD2 (6 bases). Germline loops: CDR1 SEHNR, CDR2 FQNEAQ (reference sequence). There are 16 residues in the CDR3. Trimming took 5 bases from V and 5 from J, leaving 19 bases between them. CDR3: CASSQVVGGVNNEQFF. CDR3 nucleotides: TGTGCCAGCAGCCAGGTAGTGGGGGGAGTAAACAATGAGCAGTTCTTC.

V gene TRBV10-1 combines with J gene TRBJ2-2; D is perhaps TRBD1 (5 bases). V gave up 5 bases and J gave up 5 bases, with 12 bases separating them. The CDR3 extends over 14 amino acids. Germline V lookup: CDR1 WNHNN, CDR2 SYGVQD (reference sequence). The CDR3 region has the DNA TGCGCCAGCAGTACCCAGGGTCGAACCGGGGAGCTGTTTTTT. It is translated as CASSTQGRTGELFF.

The chain combines TRBV7-2 with TRBJ1-1, with D possibly being TRBD1 (5 bases). The CDR3 covers 13 residues. Germline values: CDR1 SGHTA, CDR2 FQGNSA. The germline V and J ends were trimmed by 5 bases and 9 bases, with 16 bases remaining between them. The CDR3 region is CASSPSAGRQAFF. As DNA, the CDR3 is TGTGCCAGCAGCCCCTCGGCGGGGCGGCAAGCTTTCTTT. The full variable domain, rest sourced from reference TRBV7-2 and TRBJ1-1, is GAGVSQSPSNKVTEKGKDVELRCDPISGHTALYWYRQSLGQGLEFLIYFQGNSAPDKSGLPSDRFSAERTGGSVSTLTIQRTQQEDSAVYLCASSPSAGRQAFFGQGTRLTVV.

The chain has TRBV7-6 and TRBJ2-3; the D is unclear. V was cut by 1 base and J by 0 bases, with 14 bases left in between. This CDR3 contains 17 residues. Germline loops: CDR1 SGHVS, CDR2 FNYEAQ. CDR3 nucleotide sequence: TGTGCCAGCAGCTTAGGTGGGCCACACATTAGCACAGATACGCAGTATTTT. Protein product: CASSLGGPHISTDTQYF. The variable domain in full, with the rest retrieved from reference TRBV7-6 and TRBJ2-3, is GAGVSQSPRYKVTKRGQDVALRCDPISGHVSLYWYRQALGQGPEFLTYFNYEAQQDKSGLPNDRFSAERPEGSISTLTIQRTEQRDSAMYRCASSLGGPHISTDTQYFGPGTRLTVL.

V usage is TRBV5-1 and J usage is TRBJ1-3; 9 bases agree with TRBD1. The germline gives CDR1 SGHRS, CDR2 YFSETQ. The CDR3 contains 16 residues. Trimming took 0 bases from V and 2 from J; bases not matched to a gene: 3. CDR3: CASSLDGQGPGNTIYF. Written as DNA, the CDR3 is TGCGCCAGCAGCTTGGATGGACAGGGGCCTGGAAACACCATATATTTT.

The chain couples TRBV7-6 to TRBJ2-1; 12 bases are a match to TRBD2. After removal of 6 bases from V and 8 bases from J, the junction contained 8 bases not matched to a gene. Germline assignment: CDR1 SGHVS and CDR2 FNYEAQ. The CDR3 is 15 residues long. This CDR3 is CASRVTSGGKDEQFF. In DNA, the CDR3 is TGTGCCAGCAGGGTGACTAGCGGGGGCAAGGATGAGCAGTTCTTC.

This clone was seen just once. V is TRBV29-1 and J is TRBJ2-2; 9 nucleotides align to TRBD2. There are 12 residues in the CDR3. Germline V gene lookup returns CDR1 SQVTM and CDR2 ANQGSEA. Unmatched junction bases numbered 3, after V lost 6 bases and J lost 7 bases. DNA of the CDR3: TGCAGCGTGGTACTAGCGGGCGGGGAGCTGTTTTTT. This translates into CSVVLAGGELFF.

CDR3 DNA: TGTGCTCTTAGCGGGATCATCTACAATGAGCAGTTCTTC. This gives the protein CALSGIIYNEQFF. This sequence joins TRBV2 and TRBJ2-1, with 8 bases aligning to TRBD2. This CDR3 spans 13 amino acids. From germline, CDR1 is SNHLY and CDR2 FYNNEI.

The chain links TRBV6-5 to TRBJ2-2, with 7 positions matching TRBD2. The CDR3 is 15 amino acids. J lost 4 bases, V lost 0 bases, and 2 bases had no gene match. The germline CDR1 and CDR2 sequences are MNHEY and SVGAGI. The CDR3 spells CASSYSRELTGELFF. The CDR3 DNA follows: TGTGCCAGCAGTTACTCGCGGGAGCTCACCGGGGAGCTGTTTTTT.

The V gene is TRBV7-2, the J gene TRBJ2-5, with 9 bases identical to TRBD1. In germline, CDR1 is SGHTA, CDR2 FQGNSA. With V trimmed by 5 bases and J by 5 bases, 6 bases remained unmatched. The CDR3 has 14 amino acids. CDR3 sequence: CASSGGQGPETQYF. The DNA of the CDR3 is TGTGCCAGCAGCGGCGGACAGGGGCCGGAGACCCAGTACTTC.

This chain uses TRBV10-3 with TRBJ1-2, with 10 bases matching TRBD1. V lost 6 bases to trimming and J lost 3 bases; unmatched junction nucleotides: 4. This CDR3 is 14 amino acids long. Germline CDR1 and CDR2: ENHRY and SYGVKD. This chain's CDR3 is CAIRDRGFDYGYTF. The DNA for the CDR3 is TGTGCCATCAGGGACAGGGGGTTTGACTATGGCTACACCTTC.

This clone was recorded a few times. V is TRBV19 and J is TRBJ1-5, with 8 bases aligning to TRBD1. V lost 5 bases, J lost 8 bases, and 11 bases stayed unmatched. CDR1 is LNHDA and CDR2 is SQIVND in the germline V gene (reference sequence). CDR3 length equals 15 residues. CDR3 amino acids: CASSGGQVFWEPQHF. The CDR3 nucleotides read TGTGCCAGTAGTGGGGGACAGGTTTTTTGGGAGCCCCAGCATTTT.

J is TRBJ1-1 and V is TRBV27, with TRBD1 as a possible D gene (6 bases). CDR1 MNHEY and CDR2 SMNVEV come from the germline V gene (reference sequence). There are 17 residues in the CDR3. V was cut by 4 bases and J by 1 base, with 19 bases left in between. Here the CDR3 DNA reads TGTGCCAGCAGTTCCCTCCTAGGGGGGGTGAAGAACACTGAAGCTTTCTTT. Amino acids: CASSSLLGGVKNTEAFF.

J is TRBJ2-2 and V is TRBV10-3; 10 nucleotides align to TRBD1. The CDR3 totals 15 residues. The V gene's germline CDR1 is ENHRY and CDR2 SYGVKD. The junction had 3 bases not matched to a gene; V was cut back by 4 bases and J by 4 bases. The CDR3: CAISGTGGGTGELFF. DNA for the CDR3: TGTGCCATCAGTGGGACAGGGGGGGGCACCGGGGAGCTGTTTTTT.

The rearrangement links TRBV29-1 to TRBJ2-5; possible D gene TRBD1, 6 bases. Germline V gene sequence: CDR1 SQVTM, CDR2 ANQGSEA. This CDR3 has 15 amino acids. Trimming shortened V by 6 bases and J by 1 base, and 18 bases separated the two germline ends. This chain's CDR3 is CSVAWLVGAQETQYF. CDR3 bases: TGCAGCGTAGCATGGCTAGTGGGGGCCCAAGAGACCCAGTACTTC. The full variable domain, rest sourced from reference TRBV29-1 and TRBJ2-5, is SAVISQKPSRDICQRGTSLTIQCQVDSQVTMMFWYRQQPGQSLTLIATANQGSEATYESGFVIDKFPISRPNLTFSTLTVSNMSPEDSSIYLCSVAWLVGAQETQYFGPGTRLLVL.

This chain connects TRBV19 to TRBJ2-6; 10 nucleotides match TRBD1. Germline-derived CDR1 and CDR2 are LNHDA and SQIVND (reference sequence). CDR3 length: 18 amino acids. V lost 6 bases and J lost 1; bases outside the gene matches: 9. As DNA, the CDR3 is TGTGCCAGTAGCCTTGTGCCGGGACAGGGGTCTGGGGCCAACGTCCTGACTTTC. It codes for CASSLVPGQGSGANVLTF.

This chain uses TRBV25-1 with TRBJ1-2; 9 bases agree with TRBD1. The CDR3 covers 15 residues. After removal of 6 bases from V and 5 bases from J, the junction contained 10 bases not matched to a gene. CDR1 and CDR2 (germline): MGHDK, SYGVNS. The CDR3 here is CASSNRGPEVYGYTF. DNA for the CDR3: TGTGCCAGCAGCAACAGGGGGCCGGAGGTTTATGGCTACACCTTC.